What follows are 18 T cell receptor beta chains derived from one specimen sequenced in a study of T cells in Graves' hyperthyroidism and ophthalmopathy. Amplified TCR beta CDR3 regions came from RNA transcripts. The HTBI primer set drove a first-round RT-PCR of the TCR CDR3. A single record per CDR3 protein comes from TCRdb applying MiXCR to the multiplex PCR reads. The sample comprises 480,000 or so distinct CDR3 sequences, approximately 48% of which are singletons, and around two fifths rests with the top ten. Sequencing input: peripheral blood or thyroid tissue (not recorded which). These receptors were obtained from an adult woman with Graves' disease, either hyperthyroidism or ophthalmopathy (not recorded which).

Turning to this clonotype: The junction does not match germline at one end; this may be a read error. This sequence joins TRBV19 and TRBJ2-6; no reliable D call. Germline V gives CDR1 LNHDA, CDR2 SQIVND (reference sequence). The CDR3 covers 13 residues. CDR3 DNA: TGTGCCAGTAGGACCGGACGGCTGAACACTGAAGCTTTC. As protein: CASRTGRLNTEAF.

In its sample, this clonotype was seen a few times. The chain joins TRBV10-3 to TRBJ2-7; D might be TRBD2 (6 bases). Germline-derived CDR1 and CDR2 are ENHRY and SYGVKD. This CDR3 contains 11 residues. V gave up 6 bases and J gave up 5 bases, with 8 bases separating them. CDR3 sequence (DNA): TGTGCCATCAGCAGGGAGGACGAGCAGTACTTC. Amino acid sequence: CAISREDEQYF.

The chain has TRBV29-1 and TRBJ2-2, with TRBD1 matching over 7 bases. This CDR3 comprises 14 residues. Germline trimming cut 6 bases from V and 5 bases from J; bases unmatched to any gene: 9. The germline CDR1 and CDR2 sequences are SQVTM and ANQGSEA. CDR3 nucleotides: TGCAGCGTCACAAAGACAGGGATTACCGGGGAGCTGTTTTTT. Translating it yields CSVTKTGITGELFF.

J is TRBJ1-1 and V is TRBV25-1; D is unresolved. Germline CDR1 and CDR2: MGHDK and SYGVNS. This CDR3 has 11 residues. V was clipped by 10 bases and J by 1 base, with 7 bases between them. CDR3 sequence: CAMPGNTEAFF. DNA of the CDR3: TGTGCCATGCCGGGGAACACTGAAGCTTTCTTT. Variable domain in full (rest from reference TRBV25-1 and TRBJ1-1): EADIYQTPRYLVIGTGKKITLECSQTMGHDKMYWYQQDPGMELHLIHYSYGVNSTEKGDLSSESTVSRIRTEHFPLTLESARPSHTSQYLCAMPGNTEAFFGQGTRLTVV.

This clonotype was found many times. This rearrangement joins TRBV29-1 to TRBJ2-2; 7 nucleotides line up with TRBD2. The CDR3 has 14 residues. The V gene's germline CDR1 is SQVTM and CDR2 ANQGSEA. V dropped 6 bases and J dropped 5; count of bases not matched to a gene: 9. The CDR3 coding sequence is TGCAGCGTGGGGAAGGGAGGGGTAACCGGGGAGCTGTTTTTT. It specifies CSVGKGGVTGELFF.

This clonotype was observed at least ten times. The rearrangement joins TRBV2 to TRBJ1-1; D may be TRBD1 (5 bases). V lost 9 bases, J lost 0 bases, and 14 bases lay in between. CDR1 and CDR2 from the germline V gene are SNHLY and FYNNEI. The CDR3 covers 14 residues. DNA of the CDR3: TGTGCCAGAGAACCGGGACTGATGAACACTGAAGCTTTCTTT. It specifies CAREPGLMNTEAFF.

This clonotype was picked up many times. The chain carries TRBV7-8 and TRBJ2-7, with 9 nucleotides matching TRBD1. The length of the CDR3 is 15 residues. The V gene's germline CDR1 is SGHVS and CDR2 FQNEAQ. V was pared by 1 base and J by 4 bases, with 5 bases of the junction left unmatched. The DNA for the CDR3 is TGTGCCAGCAGCTTAGAGACAGGGGGGGCTTACGAGCAGTACTTC. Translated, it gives CASSLETGGAYEQYF. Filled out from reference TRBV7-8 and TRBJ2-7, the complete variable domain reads GAGVSQSPRYKVAKRGQDVALRCDPISGHVSLFWYQQALGQGPEFLTYFQNEAQLDKSGLPSDRFFAERPEGSVSTLKIQRTQQEDSAVYLCASSLETGGAYEQYFGPGTRLTVT.

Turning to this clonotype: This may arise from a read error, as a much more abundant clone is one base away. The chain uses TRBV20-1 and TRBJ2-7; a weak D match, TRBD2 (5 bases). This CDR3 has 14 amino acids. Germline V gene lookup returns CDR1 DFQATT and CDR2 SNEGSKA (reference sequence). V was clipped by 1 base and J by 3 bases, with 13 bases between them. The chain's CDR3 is CSARAGGRVYEQYF. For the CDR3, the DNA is TGCAGTGCTAGAGCGGGCGGGCGAGTCTACGAGCAGTACTTC.

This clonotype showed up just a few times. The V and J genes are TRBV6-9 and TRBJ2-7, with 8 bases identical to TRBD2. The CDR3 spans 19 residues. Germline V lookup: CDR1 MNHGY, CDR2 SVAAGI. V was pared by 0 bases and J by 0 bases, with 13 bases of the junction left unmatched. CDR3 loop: CASSYSLAGDPQISYEQYF. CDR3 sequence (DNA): TGTGCCAGCAGTTATTCTCTAGCGGGCGACCCACAGATCTCCTACGAGCAGTACTTC.

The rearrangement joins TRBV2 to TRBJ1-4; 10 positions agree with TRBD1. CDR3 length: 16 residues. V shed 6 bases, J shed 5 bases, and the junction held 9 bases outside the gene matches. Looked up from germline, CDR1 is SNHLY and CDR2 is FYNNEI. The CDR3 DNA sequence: TGTGCCAGCAGCCCGCCTCGGGACAGGGGAAATGAAAAACTGTTTTTT. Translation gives CASSPPRDRGNEKLFF.

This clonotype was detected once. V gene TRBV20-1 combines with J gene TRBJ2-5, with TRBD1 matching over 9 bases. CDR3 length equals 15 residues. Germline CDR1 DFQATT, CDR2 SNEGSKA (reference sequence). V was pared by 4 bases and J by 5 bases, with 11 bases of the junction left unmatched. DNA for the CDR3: TGCAGTGCTACCCTGACAGGGGGTGGTTGGGAGACCCAGTACTTC. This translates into CSATLTGGGWETQYF.

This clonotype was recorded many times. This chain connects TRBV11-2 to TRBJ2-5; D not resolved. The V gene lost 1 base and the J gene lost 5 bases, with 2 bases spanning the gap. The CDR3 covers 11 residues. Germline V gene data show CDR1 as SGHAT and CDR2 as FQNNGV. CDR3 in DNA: TGTGCCAGCAGCTTAGTTGAGACCCAGTACTTC. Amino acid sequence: CASSLVETQYF.

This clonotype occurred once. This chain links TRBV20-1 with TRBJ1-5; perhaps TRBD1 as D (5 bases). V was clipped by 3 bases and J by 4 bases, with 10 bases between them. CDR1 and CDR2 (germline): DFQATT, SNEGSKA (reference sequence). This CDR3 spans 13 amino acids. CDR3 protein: CSARSAGNQPQHF. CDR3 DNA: TGCAGTGCTAGGTCGGCAGGGAATCAGCCCCAGCATTTT.

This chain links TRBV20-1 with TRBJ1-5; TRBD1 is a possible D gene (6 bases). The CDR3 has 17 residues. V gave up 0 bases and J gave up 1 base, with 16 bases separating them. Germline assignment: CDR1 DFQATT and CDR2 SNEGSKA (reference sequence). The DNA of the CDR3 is TGCAGTGCTAGAGATGCCAGGGGTTTGGGAAGCAATCAGCCCCAGCATTTT. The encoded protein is CSARDARGLGSNQPQHF.

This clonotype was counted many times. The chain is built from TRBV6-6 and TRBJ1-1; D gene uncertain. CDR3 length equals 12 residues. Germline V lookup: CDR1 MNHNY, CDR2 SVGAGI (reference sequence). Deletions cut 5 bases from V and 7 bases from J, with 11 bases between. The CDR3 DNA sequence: TGTGCCAGCAGTGCCTCCACGGGTGAAGCTTTCTTT. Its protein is CASSASTGEAFF.

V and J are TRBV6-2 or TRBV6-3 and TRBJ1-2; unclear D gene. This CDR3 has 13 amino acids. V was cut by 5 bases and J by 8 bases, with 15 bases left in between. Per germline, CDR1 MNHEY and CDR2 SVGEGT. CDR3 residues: CASSHTTARGYTF. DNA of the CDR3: TGTGCCAGCAGTCATACTACTGCTAGGGGCTACACCTTC.

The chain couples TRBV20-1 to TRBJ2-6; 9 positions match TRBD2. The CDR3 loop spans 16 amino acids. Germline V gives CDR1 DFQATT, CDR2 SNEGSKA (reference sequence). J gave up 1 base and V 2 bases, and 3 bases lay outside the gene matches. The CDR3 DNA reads TGCAGTGCTAGAAGCCTAGCGGGGTCTGGGGCCAACGTCCTGACTTTC. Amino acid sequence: CSARSLAGSGANVLTF.

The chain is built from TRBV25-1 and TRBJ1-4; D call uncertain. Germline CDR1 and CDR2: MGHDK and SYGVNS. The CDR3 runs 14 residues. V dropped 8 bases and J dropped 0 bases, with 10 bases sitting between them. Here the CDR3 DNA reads TGTGCCAGCGGAGGGAGTGCAACTAATGAAAAACTGTTTTTT. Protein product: CASGGSATNEKLFF.